This T cell receptor (beta chain) was recovered during a study of blood T cell repertoires in COVID-19. Study information: Samples came from the United States, Italy and Spain, spanning acute and convalescent COVID-19. Sources were T cells, B-cell-depleted T cells, or PBMCs; the material itself was cDNA or gDNA.

V gave up 4 bases and J gave up 7 bases, with 17 bases separating them. CDR1 and CDR2 (germline): SEHNR, FQNEAQ (reference sequence). The CDR3 length is 15 residues. Methods used by the authors: Counts of nucleated cells, estimated from reference gene primer amplification, were obtained. Data came from immunoSEQ multiplex PCR; TCRdb stores just in-frame clones and leaves some out. V, J and clone size are those of that table, while D and trimming were read from the DNA. The sample lists tens of thousands of clones, 90% occurring once. The V call is TRBV7-9, the J call TRBJ2-1; a weak D match, TRBD2 (6 bases). The clonotype originates from a human donor with active COVID-19. The donor label of this sample is uncertain. The sample consisted of peripheral blood. The CDR3 coding sequence is TGTGCCAGCAGCTCACACCGGGACTCCAGAAATGAGCAGTTCTTC. Its protein product is CASSSHRDSRNEQFF. The entire variable domain, with the rest obtained from reference TRBV7-9 and TRBJ2-1, is as follows: DTGVSQNPRHKITKRGQNVTFRCDPISEHNRLYWYRQTLGQGPEFLTYFQNEAQLEKSRLLSDRFSAERPKGSFSTLEIQRTEQGDSAMYLCASSSHRDSRNEQFFGPGTRLTVL.